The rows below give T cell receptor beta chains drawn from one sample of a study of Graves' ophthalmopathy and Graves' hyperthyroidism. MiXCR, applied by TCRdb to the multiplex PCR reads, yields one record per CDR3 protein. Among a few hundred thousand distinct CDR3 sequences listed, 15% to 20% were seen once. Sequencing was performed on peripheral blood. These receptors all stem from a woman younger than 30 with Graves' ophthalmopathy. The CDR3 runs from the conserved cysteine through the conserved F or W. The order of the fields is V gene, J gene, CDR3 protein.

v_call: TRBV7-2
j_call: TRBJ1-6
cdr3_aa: CASSRGSYNSPLHF

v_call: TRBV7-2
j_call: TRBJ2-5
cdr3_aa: CASSPEAGGVETQYF

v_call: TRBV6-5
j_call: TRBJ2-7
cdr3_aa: CASSWGRYYEQYF

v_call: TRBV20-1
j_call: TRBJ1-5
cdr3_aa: CSAPETYSNQPQHF

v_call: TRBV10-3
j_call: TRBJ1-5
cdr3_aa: CAIRDTNQPQHF

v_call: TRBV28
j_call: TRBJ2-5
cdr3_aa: CASSLSGTVFRATQYF

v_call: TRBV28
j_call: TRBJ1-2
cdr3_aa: CASSLPLFNYGYTF

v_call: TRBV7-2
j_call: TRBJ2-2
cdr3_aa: CASSAPLRASGRPPTGELFF

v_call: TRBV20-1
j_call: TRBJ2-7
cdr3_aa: CSARDRLAGTIYEQYF

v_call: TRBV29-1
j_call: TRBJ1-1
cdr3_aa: CSVERPGLDTEAFF

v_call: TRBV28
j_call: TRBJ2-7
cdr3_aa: CASSSSGLETASYEQYF

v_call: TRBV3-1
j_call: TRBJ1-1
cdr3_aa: CASSQARVASTEAFF

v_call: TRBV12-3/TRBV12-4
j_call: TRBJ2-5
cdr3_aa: CASSGQRGRQETQYF

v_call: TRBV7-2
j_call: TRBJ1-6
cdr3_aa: CASSHSGGLGSPLHF

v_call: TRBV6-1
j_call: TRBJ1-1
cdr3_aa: CASLNRGEAFF

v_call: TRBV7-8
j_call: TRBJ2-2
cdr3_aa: CASSPRTYNTGELFF

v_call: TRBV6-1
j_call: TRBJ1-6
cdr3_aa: CASSERQGWSPLHF

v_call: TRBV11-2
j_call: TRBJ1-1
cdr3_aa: CASSFLNRWGSTEAFF

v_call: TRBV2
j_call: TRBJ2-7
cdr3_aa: CASRRARGREQYF

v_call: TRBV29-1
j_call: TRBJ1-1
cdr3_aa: CSVVRGNTEAFF

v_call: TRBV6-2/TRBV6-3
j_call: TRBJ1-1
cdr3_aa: CASSLSPAAFF

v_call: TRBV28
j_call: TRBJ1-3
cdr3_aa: CASSYEGIGGNTIYF

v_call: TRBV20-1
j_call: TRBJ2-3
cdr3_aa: CSARLHKSTDTQYF